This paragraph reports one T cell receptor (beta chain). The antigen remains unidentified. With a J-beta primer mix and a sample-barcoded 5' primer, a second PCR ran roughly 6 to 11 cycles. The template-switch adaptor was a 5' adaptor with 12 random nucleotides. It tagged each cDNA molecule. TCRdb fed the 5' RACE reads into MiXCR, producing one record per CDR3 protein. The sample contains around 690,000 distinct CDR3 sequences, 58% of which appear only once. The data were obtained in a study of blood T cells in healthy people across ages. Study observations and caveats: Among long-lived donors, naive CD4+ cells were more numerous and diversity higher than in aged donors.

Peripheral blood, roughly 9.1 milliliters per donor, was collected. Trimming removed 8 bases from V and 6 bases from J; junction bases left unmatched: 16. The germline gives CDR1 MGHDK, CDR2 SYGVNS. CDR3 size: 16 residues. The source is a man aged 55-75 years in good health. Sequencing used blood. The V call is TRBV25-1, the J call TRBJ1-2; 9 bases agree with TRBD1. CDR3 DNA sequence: TGTGCCAGCCAAGATCCAGGGACAGGGATCGTGAATGGCTACACCTTC. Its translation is CASQDPGTGIVNGYTF.